The 8 T cell receptor beta chains below come from one sample, sequenced in a study of cytomegalovirus exposure and HLA in healthy donors. PCR employed 60 Vbeta and 13 Jbeta primers. The repertoire was sequenced with immunoSEQ multiplex PCR; TCRdb's copy has only in-frame clones and lacks some. The sample consists of fewer than 80,000 clones, just under 75% of them appearing once. Sequenced input: PBMCs. These receptors originate from a woman in her twenties or thirties in good health and CMV-seronegative.

This clone appeared once. The CDR3 loop is CASSLFGREETQYF. The CDR3, as DNA: TGTGCCAGCAGTTTATTCGGCAGGGAAGAGACCCAGTACTTC. V usage is TRBV28 and J usage is TRBJ2-5, with a weak D call TRBD1 (5 bases). Germline CDR1 reads MDHEN; CDR2 reads SYDVKM. The CDR3 totals 14 residues. V was shortened by 1 base and J by 3 bases, with 9 bases between the two germline ends.

The chain links TRBV30 to TRBJ2-7, with D possibly TRBD2 on 5 matching bases. CDR3 length: 14 residues. With 2 bases removed from V and 0 bases from J, the gap between germline ends came to 11 bases. Germline V gene data show CDR1 as GTSNPN and CDR2 as SVGIG (reference sequence). The CDR3 loop is CAWSKGGLSYEQYF. DNA for the CDR3: TGTGCCTGGAGTAAAGGCGGGCTCTCCTACGAGCAGTACTTC.

The chain carries TRBV6-5 and TRBJ1-1; 9 positions agree with TRBD1. Germline V gene lookup returns CDR1 MNHEY and CDR2 SVGAGI. The J segment lost 8 bases and the V segment lost 2 bases, leaving 3 bases of the junction unmatched. The CDR3 is 13 residues long. For the CDR3, the DNA is TGTGCCAGCAGTTACAGACAGGGGGGAGAAGCTTTCTTT. It specifies CASSYRQGGEAFF.

The chain links TRBV19 to TRBJ1-1; TRBD1 matches 8 bases. The trim removed 7 bases at V and 5 bases at J, leaving 12 bases unmatched. This CDR3 has 15 amino acids. CDR1 LNHDA and CDR2 SQIVND come from the germline V gene (reference sequence). CDR3 loop: CASTLGQGGWTEAFF. For the CDR3, the DNA is TGTGCCAGTACCCTTGGACAGGGAGGGTGGACTGAAGCTTTCTTT. Full variable domain (missing parts from reference TRBV19 and TRBJ1-1): DGGITQSPKYLFRKEGQNVTLSCEQNLNHDAMYWYRQDPGQGLRLIYYSQIVNDFQKGDIAEGYSVSREKKESFPLTVTSAQKNPTAFYLCASTLGQGGWTEAFFGQGTRLTVV.

Here the CDR3 reads CASSLAHDRAGNEQFF. The CDR3 nucleotides are TGTGCCAGCAGCTTAGCCCACGATCGAGCCGGCAATGAGCAGTTCTTC. The rearrangement joins TRBV7-2 to TRBJ2-1; D unclear. The V gene lost 0 bases and the J gene lost 6 bases, with 15 bases spanning the gap. CDR1 SGHTA and CDR2 FQGNSA come from the germline V gene. The CDR3 has 16 amino acids.

V gene TRBV30 combines with J gene TRBJ2-7; 13 nucleotides align to TRBD2. Germline assignment: CDR1 GTSNPN and CDR2 SVGIG (reference sequence). The CDR3 is 14 residues long. J was trimmed by 11 bases and V by 4 bases; bases with no gene match: 11. In DNA form, the CDR3 reads TGTGCCTGGACCCCCGGGACTAGCGGGGTGAGGAAGTACTTC. Residues: CAWTPGTSGVRKYF. Based on the CDR3 plus reference TRBV30 and TRBJ2-7, the full variable domain is SQTIHQWPATLVQPVGSPLSLECTVEGTSNPNLYWYRQAAGRGLQLLFYSVGIGQISSEVPQNLSASRPQDRQFILSSKKLLLSDSGFYLCAWTPGTSGVRKYFGPGTRLTVT.

V gene TRBV27 combines with J gene TRBJ1-5, with D perhaps TRBD1 (5 bases). The CDR3 spans 13 residues. From germline, CDR1 is MNHEY and CDR2 SMNVEV (reference sequence). The V gene lost 2 bases and the J gene lost 4 bases, with 6 bases spanning the gap. The CDR3 nucleotides read TGTGCCAGCAGTTTACGGGGGAATCAGCCCCAGCATTTT. It specifies CASSLRGNQPQHF.

The rearrangement uses TRBV9 and TRBJ2-3; 11 bases map to TRBD2. The germline CDR1 and CDR2 sequences are SGDLS and YYNGEE. The CDR3 loop spans 16 amino acids. V gave up 3 bases and J gave up 6 bases; unmatched junction bases: 9. CDR3 DNA sequence: TGTGCCAGCAGCGAGACTAGCGGGATGGGCGGTGATACGCAGTATTTT. Translation gives CASSETSGMGGDTQYF.